Described below is a single TCR beta chain sequence and its context. Its antigen remains unidentified. The CDR3 runs to 16 residues. V lost 7 bases, J lost 6 bases, and 12 bases stayed unmatched. For the second PCR, which ran for 7 to 11 cycles, a sample-barcoded 5' primer and a J-beta primer mix were used. TCRdb re-called the 5' RACE reads with MiXCR, one entry per CDR3 protein. This sample has 1.4 million to 1.5 million distinct CDR3 sequences, with around 42% found just once. This entry comes from a study of blood T cells in healthy people across ages. On the study more broadly: The capture of about one barcoded beta molecule per two T cells was achieved by template switching.

Study-wide results and limits: PBMCs were not sorted, which prevented a conclusive comparison of naive versus antigen-experienced cells. Per million T cells, TCR beta diversity dropped roughly linearly as age increased. Because donor CMV status was unknown, expanded clonotype changes were possibly confounded.

The specimen was blood. The source is a woman between 18 and 29 years old in good health. This chain joins TRBV12-3 or TRBV12-4 and TRBJ2-3; 11 bases are shared with TRBD2. CDR3 DNA: TGTGCCAGCACCCCTTCTCTAGCGGGAGGACGGGATACGCAGTATTTT. Protein sequence: CASTPSLAGGRDTQYF.